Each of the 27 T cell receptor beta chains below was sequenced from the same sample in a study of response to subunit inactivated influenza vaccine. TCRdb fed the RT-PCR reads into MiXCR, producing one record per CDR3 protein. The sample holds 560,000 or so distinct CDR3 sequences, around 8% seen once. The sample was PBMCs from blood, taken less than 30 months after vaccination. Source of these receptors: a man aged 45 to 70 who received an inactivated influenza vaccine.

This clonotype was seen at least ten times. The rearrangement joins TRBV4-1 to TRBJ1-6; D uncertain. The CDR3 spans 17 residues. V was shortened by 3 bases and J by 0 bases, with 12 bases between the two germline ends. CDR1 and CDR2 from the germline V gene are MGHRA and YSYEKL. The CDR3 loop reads CASSHGGVSSYNSPLHF. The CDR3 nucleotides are TGCGCCAGCAGCCATGGCGGGGTGAGCTCCTATAATTCACCCCTCCACTTT.

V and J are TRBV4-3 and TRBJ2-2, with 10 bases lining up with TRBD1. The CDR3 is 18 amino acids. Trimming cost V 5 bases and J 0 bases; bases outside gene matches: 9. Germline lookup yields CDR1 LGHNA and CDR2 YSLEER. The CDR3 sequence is CASSFKGGTGANTGELFF. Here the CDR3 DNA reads TGCGCCAGCAGCTTCAAGGGTGGGACAGGGGCGAACACCGGGGAGCTGTTTTTT.

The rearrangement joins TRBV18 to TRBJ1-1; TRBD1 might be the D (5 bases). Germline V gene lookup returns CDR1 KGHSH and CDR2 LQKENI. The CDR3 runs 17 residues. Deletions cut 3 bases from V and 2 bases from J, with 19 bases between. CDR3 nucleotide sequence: TGTGCCAGCTCACCCGACAGAATTCACGTTAGTAACACTGAAGCTTTCTTT. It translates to CASSPDRIHVSNTEAFF.

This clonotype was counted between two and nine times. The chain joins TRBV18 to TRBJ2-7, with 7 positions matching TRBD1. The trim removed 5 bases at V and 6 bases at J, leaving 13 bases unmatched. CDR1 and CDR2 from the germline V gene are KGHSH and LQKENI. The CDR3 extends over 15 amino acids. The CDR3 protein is CASSSGQLLGFEQYF. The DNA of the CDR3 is TGTGCCAGCTCATCGGGACAGCTTTTGGGCTTCGAGCAGTACTTC.

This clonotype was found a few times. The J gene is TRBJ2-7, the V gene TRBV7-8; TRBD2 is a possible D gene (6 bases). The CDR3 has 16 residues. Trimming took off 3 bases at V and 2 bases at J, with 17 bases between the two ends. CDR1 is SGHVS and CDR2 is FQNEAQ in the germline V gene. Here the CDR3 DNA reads TGTGCCAGCAGCTTGGGCTTATCGGGACTGGCCTACGAGCAGTACTTC. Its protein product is CASSLGLSGLAYEQYF.

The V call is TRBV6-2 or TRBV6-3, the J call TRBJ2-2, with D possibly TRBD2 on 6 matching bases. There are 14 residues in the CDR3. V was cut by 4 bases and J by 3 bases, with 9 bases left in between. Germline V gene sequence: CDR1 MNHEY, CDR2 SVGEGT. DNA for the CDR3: TGTGCCAGCAGTTCCCCGGGGGACACCGGGGAGCTGTTTTTT. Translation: CASSSPGDTGELFF.

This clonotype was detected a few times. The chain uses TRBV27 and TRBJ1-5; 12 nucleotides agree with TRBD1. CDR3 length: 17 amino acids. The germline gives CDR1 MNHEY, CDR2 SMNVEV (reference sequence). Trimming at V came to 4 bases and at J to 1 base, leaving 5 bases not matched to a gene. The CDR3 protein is CASSSGQGAQSNQPQHF. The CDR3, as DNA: TGTGCCAGCAGTTCGGGACAGGGGGCGCAGAGCAATCAGCCCCAGCATTTT.

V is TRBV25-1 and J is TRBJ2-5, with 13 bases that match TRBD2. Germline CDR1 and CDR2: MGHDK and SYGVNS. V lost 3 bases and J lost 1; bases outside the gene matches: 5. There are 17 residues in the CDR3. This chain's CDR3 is CASSDWTSGSGQETQYF. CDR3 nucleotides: TGTGCCAGCAGTGATTGGACTAGCGGGAGTGGCCAAGAGACCCAGTACTTC.

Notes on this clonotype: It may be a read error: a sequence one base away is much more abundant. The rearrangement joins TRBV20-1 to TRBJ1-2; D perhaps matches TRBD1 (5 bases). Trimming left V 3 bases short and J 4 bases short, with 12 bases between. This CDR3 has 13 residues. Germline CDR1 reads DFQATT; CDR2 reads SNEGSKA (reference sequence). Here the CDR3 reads CSASERGTYGYTF. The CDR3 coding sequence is TGCAGTGCTAGTGAAAGAGGGACCTATGGCTACACCTTC.

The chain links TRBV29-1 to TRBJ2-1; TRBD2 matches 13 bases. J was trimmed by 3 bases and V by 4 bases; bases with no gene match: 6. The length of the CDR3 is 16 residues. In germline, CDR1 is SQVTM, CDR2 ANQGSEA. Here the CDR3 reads CSVGGTSGMSYNEQFF. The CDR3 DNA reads TGCAGCGTTGGGGGGACTAGCGGGATGAGCTACAATGAGCAGTTCTTC.

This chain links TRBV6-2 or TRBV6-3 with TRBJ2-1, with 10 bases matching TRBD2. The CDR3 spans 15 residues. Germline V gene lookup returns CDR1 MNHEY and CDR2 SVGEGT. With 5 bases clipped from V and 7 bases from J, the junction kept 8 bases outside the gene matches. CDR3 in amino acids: CASSLLAGLNNEQFF. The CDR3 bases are TGTGCCAGCAGTCTACTAGCGGGATTAAATAATGAGCAGTTCTTC.

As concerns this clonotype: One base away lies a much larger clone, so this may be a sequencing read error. The CDR3 sequence is CSARGDLSNEQFF. The CDR3 nucleotides read TGCAGTGCTAGAGGGGACCTATCCAATGAGCAGTTCTTC. This chain links TRBV20-1 with TRBJ2-1, with D perhaps given as TRBD1 or TRBD2 (5 bases each). Per germline, CDR1 DFQATT and CDR2 SNEGSKA (reference sequence). The CDR3 has 13 amino acids. Between the trimmed V and J ends, which lost 1 base and 6 bases, there was a span of 10 bases.

The DNA of the CDR3 is TGTGCCAGCAGCTGGAGGCTGGGGGCAGAGACCCAGTACTTC. Translating it yields CASSWRLGAETQYF. The genes are TRBV7-9 and TRBJ2-5; a possible D gene is TRBD1 (6 bases). Germline assignment: CDR1 SEHNR and CDR2 FQNEAQ (reference sequence). The CDR3 has 14 amino acids. V dropped 4 bases and J dropped 4 bases, with 13 bases sitting between them.

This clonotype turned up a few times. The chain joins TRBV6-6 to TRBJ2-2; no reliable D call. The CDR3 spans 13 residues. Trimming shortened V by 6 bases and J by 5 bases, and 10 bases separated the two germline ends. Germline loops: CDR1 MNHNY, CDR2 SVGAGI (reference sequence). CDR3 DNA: TGTGCCAGCAGCCGGGCCCCAACCGGGGAGCTGTTTTTT. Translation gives CASSRAPTGELFF.

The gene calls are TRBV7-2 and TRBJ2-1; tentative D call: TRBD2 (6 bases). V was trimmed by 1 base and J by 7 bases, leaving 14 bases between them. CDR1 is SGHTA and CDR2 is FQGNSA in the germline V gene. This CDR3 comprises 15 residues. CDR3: CASSLGRAGRNEQFF. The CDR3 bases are TGTGCCAGCAGCTTAGGGAGGGCAGGGAGGAATGAGCAGTTCTTC.

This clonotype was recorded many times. CDR3 sequence (DNA): TGTGCCAGCGGTCGTCAAGAGACCCAGTACTTC. Amino acid sequence: CASGRQETQYF. The V gene is TRBV7-9, the J gene TRBJ2-5, with unresolved D. This CDR3 spans 11 amino acids. Germline V gene data show CDR1 as SEHNR and CDR2 as FQNEAQ (reference sequence). Deletions cut 8 bases from V and 2 bases from J, with 6 bases between.

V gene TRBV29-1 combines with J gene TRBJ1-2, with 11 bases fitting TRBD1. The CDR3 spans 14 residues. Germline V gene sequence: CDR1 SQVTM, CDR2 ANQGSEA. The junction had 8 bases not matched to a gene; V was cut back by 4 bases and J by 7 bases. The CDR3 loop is CSVGAGTGGSGYTF. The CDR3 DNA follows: TGCAGCGTTGGTGCCGGGACAGGGGGTTCTGGCTACACCTTC.

The CDR3 sequence: CASSSSGVTDTQYF. CDR3 coding DNA: TGTGCCAGCAGCTCCAGCGGGGTCACAGATACGCAGTATTTT. The rearrangement joins TRBV7-3 to TRBJ2-3; TRBD2 aligns across 7 bases. CDR1 and CDR2 (germline): SGHTA, FQGTGA. The junction had 3 bases not matched to a gene; V was cut back by 4 bases and J by 2 bases. The CDR3 totals 14 residues.

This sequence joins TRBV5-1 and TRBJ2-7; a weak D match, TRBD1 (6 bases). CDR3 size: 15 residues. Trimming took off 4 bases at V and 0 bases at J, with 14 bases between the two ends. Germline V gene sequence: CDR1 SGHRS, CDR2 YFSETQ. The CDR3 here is CASSAHRETSYEQYF. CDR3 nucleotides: TGCGCCAGCAGCGCTCACAGGGAGACCTCCTACGAGCAGTACTTC.

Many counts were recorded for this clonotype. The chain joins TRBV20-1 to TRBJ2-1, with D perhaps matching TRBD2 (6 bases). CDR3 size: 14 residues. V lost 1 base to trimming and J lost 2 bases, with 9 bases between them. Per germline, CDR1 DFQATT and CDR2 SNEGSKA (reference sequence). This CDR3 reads CSARGLGTYNEQFF. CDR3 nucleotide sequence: TGCAGTGCTAGAGGACTAGGAACCTACAATGAGCAGTTCTTC.

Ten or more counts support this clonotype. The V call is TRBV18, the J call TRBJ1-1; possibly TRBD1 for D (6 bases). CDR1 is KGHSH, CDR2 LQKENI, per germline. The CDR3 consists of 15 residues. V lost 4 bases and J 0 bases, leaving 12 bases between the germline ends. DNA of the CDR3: TGTGCCAGCTCACTCGAGGGGGTACTGAACACTGAAGCTTTCTTT. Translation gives CASSLEGVLNTEAFF.

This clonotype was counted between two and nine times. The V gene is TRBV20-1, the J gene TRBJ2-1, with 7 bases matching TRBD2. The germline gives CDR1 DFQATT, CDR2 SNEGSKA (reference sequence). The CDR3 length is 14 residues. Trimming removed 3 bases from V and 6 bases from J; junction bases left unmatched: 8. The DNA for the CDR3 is TGCAGTGCTAGGGCCGGGAGGCTCGGCAATGAGCAGTTCTTC. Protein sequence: CSARAGRLGNEQFF.

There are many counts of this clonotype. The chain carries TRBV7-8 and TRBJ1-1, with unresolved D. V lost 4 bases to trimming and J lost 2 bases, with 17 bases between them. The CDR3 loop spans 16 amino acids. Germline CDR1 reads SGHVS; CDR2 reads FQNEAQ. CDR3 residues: CASSYRAWQANTEAFF. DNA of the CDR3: TGTGCCAGCAGCTACCGCGCTTGGCAGGCCAACACTGAAGCTTTCTTT.

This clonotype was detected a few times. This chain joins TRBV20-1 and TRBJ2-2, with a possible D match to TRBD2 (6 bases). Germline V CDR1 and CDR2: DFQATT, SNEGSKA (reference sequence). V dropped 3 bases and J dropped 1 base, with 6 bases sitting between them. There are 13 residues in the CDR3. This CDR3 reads CSASGRNTGELFF. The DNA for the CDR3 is TGCAGTGCTAGCGGGAGGAACACCGGGGAGCTGTTTTTT.

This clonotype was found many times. The CDR3 sequence: CASSLVGVGNEQYF. The CDR3 region has the DNA TGTGCCAGCAGCTTAGTGGGTGTGGGGAACGAGCAGTACTTC. The rearrangement links TRBV7-2 to TRBJ2-7, with unresolved D. Trimming shortened V by 1 base and J by 5 bases, and 12 bases separated the two germline ends. The CDR3 has 14 residues. Germline V CDR1 and CDR2: SGHTA, FQGNSA.

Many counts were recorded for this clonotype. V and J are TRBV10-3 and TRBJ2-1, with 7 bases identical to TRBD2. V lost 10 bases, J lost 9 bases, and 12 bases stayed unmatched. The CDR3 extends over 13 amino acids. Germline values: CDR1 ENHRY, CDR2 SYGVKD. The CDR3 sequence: CATSYVREAEQFF. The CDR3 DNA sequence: TGTGCCACCTCCTACGTTCGGGAGGCTGAGCAGTTCTTC.

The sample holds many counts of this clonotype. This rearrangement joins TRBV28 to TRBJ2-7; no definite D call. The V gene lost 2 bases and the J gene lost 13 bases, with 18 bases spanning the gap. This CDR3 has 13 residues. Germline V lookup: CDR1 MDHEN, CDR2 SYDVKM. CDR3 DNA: TGTGCCAGCAGTTTACCGGAGAACAGCCGGTTATACTTC. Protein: CASSLPENSRLYF. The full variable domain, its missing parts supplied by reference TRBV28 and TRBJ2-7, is DVKVTQSSRYLVKRTGEKVFLECVQDMDHENMFWYRQDPGLGLRLIYFSYDVKMKEKGDIPEGYSVSREKKERFSLILESASTNQTSMYLCASSLPENSRLYFGPGTRLTVT.